This T cell receptor beta chain is from a study of blood T cells in healthy people across ages (dated by TCRdb to between 2015 and 2017). In terms of the full investigation: In model experiments, template switching captured roughly one uniquely barcoded TCR beta cDNA molecule for every two T cells. Using the same blood draw, the study looked at two additional independent replicas of 1 million unique cDNA reads for two donors, one aged 18 to 30 and the other aged 80 or older. To avoid experimental bias, donors of different ages were distributed randomly across sequencing lanes. Four age groups were formed from the donors: young (average 16 years), middle-aged (around 37), aged (around 62) and long-lived (82). Using deep sequencing normalized with unique cDNA molecular identifiers, the study measured how TCR beta repertoire diversity changes with age.

In regard to this clonotype: Its antigen has not been determined. Per-nucleotide qualities are absent, and no much larger clonotype sits a single base away.

The library came from 5' RACE. The instrument was an Illumina HiSeq 2500. The second PCR ran for about 7 to 11 cycles and used a J-beta primer mix along with a sample-barcoded 5' primer. A unique molecular identifier was introduced onto each TCR beta cDNA molecule by a template-switch 5' adaptor carrying 12 random nucleotides. At least 2.5 million CDR3-containing paired-end reads were obtained from each sample. All of the RNA was converted into first-strand cDNA using the Mint cDNA synthesis kit, with a TRBC-specific oligonucleotide serving as the primer. All cDNA was treated with uracil-DNA glycosylase and then went through a first 18-cycle PCR with the universal primers M1SS and BC2_uni_R. The paper's data handling went like this. Normalization of each sample was performed by random selection of 1 million high-quality reads, each carrying a distinct molecular identifier. Reads with shared molecular identifiers were discarded instead of being binned into consensus sequences. MiTCR, set to a Q25 quality threshold and the strictest error-elimination algorithm, was used for CDR3 identification, clonotype clustering and error correction. A nonparametric unseen species model using Euler transformation provided a lower-bound estimate of total TCR beta diversity. TCRdb took the public reads, trimmed them with fastp at Q25, ran MiXCR for clone calling and kept in-frame beta chains. CDR3 protein sequences are deduplicated, and each keeps its most common genes and DNA. These V and J calls are TCRdb output, not the study's own analysis. The sample records 650,000 to 900,000 distinct CDR3 sequences, 62% of which are singletons. Of the sample, around a quarter is held by the ten largest clones.

The donors were some 36 Caucasian individuals from Russia, aged roughly 6 to 90 years, who were systemically healthy. Each donor gave about 11 milliliters of peripheral blood, drawn into EDTA-treated Vacutainer tubes. PBMCs were isolated by Ficoll-Paque density-gradient centrifugation, with at least 6 million obtained per sample. Trizol reagent was used to extract total RNA from PBMCs, with at least 5.5 micrograms per sample. For every donor, flow cytometry on a PBMC aliquot measured the percentage of naive CD45RAhigh/CD27high T cells. Based on the germline V gene (reference sequence), the CDR1 and CDR2 sequences are MNHNY and SVGAGI. Trimmed from V: 10 bases; trimmed from J: 0 bases; junction bases lacking a gene match: 5. The CDR3 measures 14 amino acids from cysteine to phenylalanine. Of the read, only the CDR3 DNA is kept; its 42 bases are in frame from base 1. The full study reports these points: Observed TCR beta diversity per million T cells fell roughly linearly with age, and a significant reduction was already apparent by age around 40. The long-lived group showed more naive CD4+ T cells, fewer expanded clones and increased TCR diversity than the aged group, suggesting age selection. Estimates of total diversity from one million sequenced T cells were regarded as lower bounds and underestimates. Conclusive comparison of naive and antigen-experienced compartments was prevented by the profiling of bulk unsorted PBMCs. Observed TCR beta diversity correlated strongly with the percentage of naive T cells measured by flow cytometry. Donor CMV infection status was unknown, potentially confounding age-related changes in expanded clonotypes.

Sequenced input: blood. The chain uses TRBV6-6 and TRBJ2-3; 9 central nucleotides agree with TRBD1. The TCR sequence derives from a man in his thirties or forties in good health. The nucleotide sequence reads TGTGCCACCATAGGGACAGGGAGCACAGATACGCAGTATTTT. It codes for CATIGTGSTDTQYF.